A selection of T cell receptor beta chains follows, all from one sample in a study of OX40 agonist ivuxolimab in advanced cancers. Generated by immunoSEQ multiplex PCR, the TCRdb table keeps only in-frame clones and is missing some. The profile shows roughly 66,000 clones, roughly four fifths of them singletons. The sequencing here drew on CD4+ or CD8+ T cells sorted from blood, taken in a trial of the OX40 agonist ivuxolimab. The receptors come from an adult with an advanced solid tumor such as melanoma, head and neck, liver or kidney cancer. Both conserved end residues are part of each CDR3. D genes are given only for firm matches. A clone size is listed for some rows: how often the clone was seen (once, few, many), or a class if it is expanded.

clone_size	v_call	d_call	j_call	cdr3_nt	cdr3_aa
-	TRBV5-1	-	TRBJ1-1	TGCGCCAGCAGCTTGGTGGGTCATTGGGACACTGAAGCTTTCTTT	CASSLVGHWDTEAFF
few	TRBV4-1	-	TRBJ2-3	TGCGCCAGCAGCCACCTCGGGTTCTTGGACCCAGATACGCAGTATTTT	CASSHLGFLDPDTQYF
-	TRBV2	-	TRBJ2-3	TGTGCCAGCACCGAGGGAGGGGGCGCCTTGGCAGATACGCAGTATTTT	CASTEGGGALADTQYF
-	TRBV7-9	-	TRBJ1-5	TGTGCCAGCAGCTTAGTAGACAATCAGCCCCAGCATTTT	CASSLVDNQPQHF
-	TRBV5-1	-	TRBJ2-1	TGCGCCAGCAGCAATGCGGGGACTTACCGCGTTAATGAGCAGTTCTTC	CASSNAGTYRVNEQFF
-	TRBV6-6	-	TRBJ1-2	TGTGCCAGCGCGCAAGGGGGAGGGTTAACTAACTATGGCTACACCTTC	CASAQGGGLTNYGYTF
many	TRBV18	-	TRBJ1-5	TGTGCCAGCTCACCGGAGAGCAATCAGCCCCAGCATTTT	CASSPESNQPQHF
-	TRBV6-6	-	TRBJ1-4	TGTGCCAGCAGAGAGCCCTTGGAAAAACTGTTTTTT	CASREPLEKLFF
-	TRBV28	-	TRBJ1-1	TGTGCCACCAAAGTTCAGTGGATCGGTAAGGGAGGCATGAACACTGAAGCTTTCTTT	CATKVQWIGKGGMNTEAFF
-	TRBV18	-	TRBJ2-5	TGTGCCAGCTCACCACCGGAGGGTGAGACCCAGTACTTC	CASSPPEGETQYF
-	TRBV2	-	TRBJ2-1	TGTGCCAGCAGGAGGGAGACGCTGGGCCAGTTCTTC	CASRRETLGQFF
once	TRBV6-5	TRBD1	TRBJ1-2	TGTGCCAGCAGTTACCAGGGGGGCCGGTATGGCTACACCTTC	CASSYQGGRYGYTF
few	TRBV5-1	TRBD1	TRBJ2-1	TGCGCCAGCAGCGGCATCGGGACAGGGGGTTCCTACAATGAGCAGTTCTTC	CASSGIGTGGSYNEQFF
-	TRBV11-2	TRBD1	TRBJ1-2	TGTGCCAGCAGCTCCCGGGGCGGGACAGGGGAACTTTTTGGCTACACCTTC	CASSSRGGTGELFGYTF
few	TRBV7-6	-	TRBJ2-7	TGTGCCAGCAGCTTAGGGGCAAGCTACGAGCAGTACTTC	CASSLGASYEQYF
-	TRBV6-5	-	TRBJ1-1	TGTGCCAGCAGTAGGGGTCTCGCGCAGGGCGCTTTCTTT	CASSRGLAQGAFF
-	TRBV4-1	TRBD1	TRBJ2-7	TGCGCCAGCAGCCAAGCCAGGGACAGCCACTACGAGCAGTACTTC	CASSQARDSHYEQYF
-	TRBV10-2	TRBD1	TRBJ2-7	TGCGCCAGCAACCCCCGGGACAGGGGAACCGAGCAGTACTTC	CASNPRDRGTEQYF
medium-sized	TRBV9	-	TRBJ1-2	TGTGCCAGCAGCCAAGACTTCTATGGCTACACCTTC	CASSQDFYGYTF
-	TRBV27	TRBD1	TRBJ1-5	TGTGCCAGCAGAAACCGACAGGGGACGCAGCCCCAGCATTTT	CASRNRQGTQPQHF
-	TRBV4-2	-	TRBJ2-5	TGTGCCAGCAGCCAAGAAGGAACACCCCGGGGGGAGACCCAGTACTTC	CASSQEGTPRGETQYF
-	TRBV11-1	-	TRBJ2-5	TGTGCCAGCAGCTTGATTGGGGAGACCCAGTACTTC	CASSLIGETQYF
-	TRBV5-1	-	TRBJ2-7	TGCGCCAGCAGCTTCGGAGCAAGCCTCCCATCCTACGAGCAGTACTTC	CASSFGASLPSYEQYF
few	TRBV28	-	TRBJ1-2	TGTGCCAGCAGTTTGCCCCTAAACTATGGCTACACCTTC	CASSLPLNYGYTF
-	TRBV6-4	TRBD1	TRBJ1-1	TGTGCCAGCAGGACAGGGCCGAACACTGAAGCTTTCTTT	CASRTGPNTEAFF
-	TRBV6-6	-	TRBJ1-2	TGTGCCAGCAGTTACGAATCGACGCGGGACTATGGCTACACCTTC	CASSYESTRDYGYTF
-	TRBV5-1	TRBD1	TRBJ2-1	TGCGCCAGCAGCTTGGGGGATTACAGGGGGCATGAGCAGTTCTTC	CASSLGDYRGHEQFF
-	TRBV27	-	TRBJ1-5	TGTGCCAGCAGTTTTTCAGGGCCTCAGCCCCAGCATTTT	CASSFSGPQPQHF
-	TRBV5-1	TRBD2	TRBJ2-5	TGCGCCAGCGGTACTAGCGGGCAAGAGACCCAGTACTTC	CASGTSGQETQYF
-	TRBV19	-	TRBJ1-4	TGTGCCAGTAGTGTCAGGAGTATTCCAACTAATGAAAAACTGTTTTTT	CASSVRSIPTNEKLFF
once	TRBV5-1	TRBD2	TRBJ2-3	TGCGCCAGCAGCTTGGGACTAGCGGACCCCACAGATACGCAGTATTTT	CASSLGLADPTDTQYF
-	TRBV6-5	-	TRBJ2-3	TGTGCCAGCAGTTACACGCCGCGGGATACGCAGTATTTT	CASSYTPRDTQYF
-	TRBV2	-	TRBJ1-4	TGTGCCAGCAGTGAAAATGGGGTTTCCGAACTGTTTTTT	CASSENGVSELFF